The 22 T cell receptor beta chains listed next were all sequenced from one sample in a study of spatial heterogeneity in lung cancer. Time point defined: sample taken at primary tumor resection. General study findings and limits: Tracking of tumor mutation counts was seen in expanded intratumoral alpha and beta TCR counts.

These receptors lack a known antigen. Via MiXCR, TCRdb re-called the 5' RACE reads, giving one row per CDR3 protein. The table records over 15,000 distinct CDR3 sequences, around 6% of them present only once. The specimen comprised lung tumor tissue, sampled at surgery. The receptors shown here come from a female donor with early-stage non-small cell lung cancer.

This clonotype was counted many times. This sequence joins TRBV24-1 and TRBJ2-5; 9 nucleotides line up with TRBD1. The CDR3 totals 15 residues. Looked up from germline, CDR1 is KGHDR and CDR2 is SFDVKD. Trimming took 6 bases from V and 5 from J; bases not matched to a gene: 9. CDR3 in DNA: TGTGCCACCAGTAAGACCGGGACAGGGATGGAGACCCAGTACTTC. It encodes CATSKTGTGMETQYF.

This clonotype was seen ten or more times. In DNA, the CDR3 is TGTGCCAGTGGACAGGGCAATCAGCCCCAGCATTTT. It is translated as CASGQGNQPQHF. The chain recombines TRBV3-1 with TRBJ1-5; 7 bases fit TRBD1. V dropped 9 bases and J dropped 2; count of bases not matched to a gene: 1. The CDR3 totals 12 residues. The germline V gene encodes CDR1 LGHDT and CDR2 YNNKEL (reference sequence).

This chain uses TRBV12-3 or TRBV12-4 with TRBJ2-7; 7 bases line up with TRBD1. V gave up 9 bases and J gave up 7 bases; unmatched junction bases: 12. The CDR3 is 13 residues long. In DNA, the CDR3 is TGTGCCAGGAGCCTAAACCAACAGGGGGAGCAGTACTTC. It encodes CARSLNQQGEQYF.

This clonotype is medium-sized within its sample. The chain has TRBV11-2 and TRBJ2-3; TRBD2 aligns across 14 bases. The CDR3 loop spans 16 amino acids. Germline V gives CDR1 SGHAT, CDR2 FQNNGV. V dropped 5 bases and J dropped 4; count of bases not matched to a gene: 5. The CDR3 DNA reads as TGTGCCAGCAGCCCGCGACTAGCGGGAGGGCCAGATACGCAGTATTTT. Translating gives CASSPRLAGGPDTQYF. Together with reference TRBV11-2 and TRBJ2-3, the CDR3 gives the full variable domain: EAGVAQSPRYKIIEKRQSVAFWCNPISGHATLYWYQQILGQGPKLLIQFQNNGVVDDSQLPKDRFSAERLKGVDSTLKIQPAKLEDSAVYLCASSPRLAGGPDTQYFGPGTRLTVL.

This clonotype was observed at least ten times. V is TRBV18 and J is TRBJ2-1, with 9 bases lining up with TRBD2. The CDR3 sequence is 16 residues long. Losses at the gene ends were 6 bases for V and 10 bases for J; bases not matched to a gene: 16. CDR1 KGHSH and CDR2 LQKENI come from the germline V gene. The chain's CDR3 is CASSPEAGGPRDEQFF. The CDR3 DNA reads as TGTGCCAGCTCTCCTGAAGCGGGAGGCCCTAGGGACGAGCAGTTCTTC.

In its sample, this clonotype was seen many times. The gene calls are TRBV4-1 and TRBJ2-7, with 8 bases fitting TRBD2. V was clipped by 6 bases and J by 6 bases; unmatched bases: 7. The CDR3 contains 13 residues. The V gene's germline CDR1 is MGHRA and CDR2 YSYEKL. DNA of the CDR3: TGCGCCAGCAGTTCAGCGGGAGAGGGCGAGCAGTACTTC. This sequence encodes CASSSAGEGEQYF.

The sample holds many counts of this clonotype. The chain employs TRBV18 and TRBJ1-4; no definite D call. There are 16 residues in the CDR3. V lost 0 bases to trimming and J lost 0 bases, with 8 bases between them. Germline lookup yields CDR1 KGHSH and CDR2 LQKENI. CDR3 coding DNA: TGTGCCAGCTCACCACCGGTCAGGACAACTAATGAAAAACTGTTTTTT. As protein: CASSPPVRTTNEKLFF.

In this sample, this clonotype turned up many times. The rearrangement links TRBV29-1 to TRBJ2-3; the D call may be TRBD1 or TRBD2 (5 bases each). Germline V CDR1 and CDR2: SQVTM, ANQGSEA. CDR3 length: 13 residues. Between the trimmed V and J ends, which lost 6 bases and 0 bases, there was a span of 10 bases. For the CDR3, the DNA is TGCAGCGTGGGACGAACTAGCACAGATACGCAGTATTTT. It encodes CSVGRTSTDTQYF.

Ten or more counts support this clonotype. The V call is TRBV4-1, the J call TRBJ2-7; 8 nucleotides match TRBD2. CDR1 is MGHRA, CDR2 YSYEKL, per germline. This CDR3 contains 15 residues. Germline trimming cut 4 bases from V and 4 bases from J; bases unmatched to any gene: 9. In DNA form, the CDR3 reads TGCGCCAGCAGCCCCCACAGCGGGAGACGATACGAGCAGTACTTC. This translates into CASSPHSGRRYEQYF.

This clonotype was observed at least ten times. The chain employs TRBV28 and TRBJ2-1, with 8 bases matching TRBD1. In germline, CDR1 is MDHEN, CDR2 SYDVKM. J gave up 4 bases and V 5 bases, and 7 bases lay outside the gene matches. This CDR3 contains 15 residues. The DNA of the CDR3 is TGTGCCAGCAGTCCACAAGGACAGGGTTACAATGAGCAGTTCTTC. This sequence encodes CASSPQGQGYNEQFF.

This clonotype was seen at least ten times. The CDR3 spells CSAVNVVEQFF. For the CDR3, the DNA is TGCAGTGCGGTGAACGTGGTTGAGCAGTTCTTC. V gene TRBV20-1 combines with J gene TRBJ2-1; no clear D gene. Germline V gene sequence: CDR1 DFQATT, CDR2 SNEGSKA (reference sequence). V was clipped by 6 bases and J by 9 bases, with 12 bases between them. The CDR3 loop spans 11 amino acids.

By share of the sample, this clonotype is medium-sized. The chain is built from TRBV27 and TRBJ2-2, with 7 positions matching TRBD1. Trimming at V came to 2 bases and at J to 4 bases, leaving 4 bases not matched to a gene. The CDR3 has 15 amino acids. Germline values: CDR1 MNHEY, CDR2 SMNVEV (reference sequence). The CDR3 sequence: CASSLLTGRTGELFF. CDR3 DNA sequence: TGTGCCAGCAGTTTACTGACAGGGCGCACCGGGGAGCTGTTTTTT.

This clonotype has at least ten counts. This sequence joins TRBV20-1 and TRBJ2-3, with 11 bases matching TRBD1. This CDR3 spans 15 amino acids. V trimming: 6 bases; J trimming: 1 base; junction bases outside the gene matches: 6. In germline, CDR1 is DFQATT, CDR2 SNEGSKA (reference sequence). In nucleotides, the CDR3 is TGCAGTGCGGTGGACAGGGGGCGTCGCACAGATACGCAGTATTTT. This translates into CSAVDRGRRTDTQYF.

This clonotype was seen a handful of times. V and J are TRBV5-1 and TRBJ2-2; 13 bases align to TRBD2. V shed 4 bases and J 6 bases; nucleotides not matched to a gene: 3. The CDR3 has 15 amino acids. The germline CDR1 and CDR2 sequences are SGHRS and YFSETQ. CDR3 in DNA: TGCGCCAGCAGCCCAACTAGCGGGAGGGCCGGGGAGCTGTTTTTT. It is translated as CASSPTSGRAGELFF.

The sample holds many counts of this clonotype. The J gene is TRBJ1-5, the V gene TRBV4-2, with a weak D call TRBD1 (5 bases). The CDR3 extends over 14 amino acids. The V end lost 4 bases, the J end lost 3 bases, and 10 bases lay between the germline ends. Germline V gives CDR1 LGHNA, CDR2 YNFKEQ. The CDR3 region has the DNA TGTGCCAGCAGCCTTCGACAGACCAATCAGCCCCAGCATTTT. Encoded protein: CASSLRQTNQPQHF.

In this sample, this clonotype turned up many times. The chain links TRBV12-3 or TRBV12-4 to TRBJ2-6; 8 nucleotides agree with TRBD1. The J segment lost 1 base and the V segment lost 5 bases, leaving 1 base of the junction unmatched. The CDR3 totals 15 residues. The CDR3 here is CASSHRGSGANVLTF. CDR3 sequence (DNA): TGTGCCAGCAGTCACAGGGGGTCTGGGGCCAACGTCCTGACTTTC.

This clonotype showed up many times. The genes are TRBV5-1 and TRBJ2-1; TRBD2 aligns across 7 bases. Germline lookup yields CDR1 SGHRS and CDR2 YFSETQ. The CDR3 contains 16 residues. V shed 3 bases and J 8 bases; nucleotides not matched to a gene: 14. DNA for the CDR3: TGCGCCAGCAGCTGGGGCCCCGGACTAGGATCGGATGAGCAGTTCTTC. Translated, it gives CASSWGPGLGSDEQFF. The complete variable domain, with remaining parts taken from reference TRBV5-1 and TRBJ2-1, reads KAGVTQTPRYLIKTRGQQVTLSCSPISGHRSVSWYQQTPGQGLQFLFEYFSETQRNKGNFPGRFSGRQFSNSRSEMNVSTLELGDSALYLCASSWGPGLGSDEQFFGPGTRLTVL.

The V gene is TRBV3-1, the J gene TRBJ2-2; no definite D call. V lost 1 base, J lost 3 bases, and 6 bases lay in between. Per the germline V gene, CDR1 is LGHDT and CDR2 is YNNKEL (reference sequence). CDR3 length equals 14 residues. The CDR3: CASSQGGDTGELFF. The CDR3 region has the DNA TGTGCCAGCAGCCAAGGTGGAGACACCGGGGAGCTGTTTTTT.

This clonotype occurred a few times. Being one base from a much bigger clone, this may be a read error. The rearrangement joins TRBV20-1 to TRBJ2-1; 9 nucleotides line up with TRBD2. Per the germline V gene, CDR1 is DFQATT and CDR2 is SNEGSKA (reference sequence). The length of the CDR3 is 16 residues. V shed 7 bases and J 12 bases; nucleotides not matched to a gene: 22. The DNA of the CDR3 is TGCAGTGTTAGGCCCCCCGGGGGTAGCGGGAGCATCGGGCAGTTCTTC. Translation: CSVRPPGGSGSIGQFF.

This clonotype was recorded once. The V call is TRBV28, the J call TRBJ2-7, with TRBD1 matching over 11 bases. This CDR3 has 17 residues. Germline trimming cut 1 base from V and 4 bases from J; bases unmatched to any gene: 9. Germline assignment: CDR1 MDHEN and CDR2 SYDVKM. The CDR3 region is CASSLSTFGTGGYEQYF. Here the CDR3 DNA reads TGTGCCAGCAGTTTATCCACTTTTGGGACAGGGGGTTACGAGCAGTACTTC.

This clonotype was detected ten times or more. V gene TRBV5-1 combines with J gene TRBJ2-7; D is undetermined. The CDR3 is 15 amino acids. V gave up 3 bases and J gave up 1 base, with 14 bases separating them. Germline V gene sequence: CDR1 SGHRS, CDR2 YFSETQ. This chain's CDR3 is CASSSPSRASYEQYF. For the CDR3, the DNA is TGCGCCAGCAGCTCCCCCTCCCGGGCATCCTACGAGCAGTACTTC.

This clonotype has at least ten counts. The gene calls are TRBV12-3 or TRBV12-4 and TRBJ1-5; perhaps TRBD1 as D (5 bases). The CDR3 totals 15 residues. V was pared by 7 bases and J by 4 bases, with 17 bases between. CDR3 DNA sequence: TGTGCCAGCAACTACGAGGGGTTATTAAATCAGCCCCAGCATTTT. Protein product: CASNYEGLLNQPQHF.